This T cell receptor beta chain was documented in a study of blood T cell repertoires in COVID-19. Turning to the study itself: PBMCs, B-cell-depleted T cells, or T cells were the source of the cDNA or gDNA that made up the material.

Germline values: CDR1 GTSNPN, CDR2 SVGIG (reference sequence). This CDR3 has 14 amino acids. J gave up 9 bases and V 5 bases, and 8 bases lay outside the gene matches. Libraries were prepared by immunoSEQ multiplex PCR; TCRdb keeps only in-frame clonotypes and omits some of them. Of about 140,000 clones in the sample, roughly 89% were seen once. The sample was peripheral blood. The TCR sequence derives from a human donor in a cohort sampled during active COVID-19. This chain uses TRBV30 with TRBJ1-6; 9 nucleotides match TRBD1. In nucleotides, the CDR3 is TGTGCCTGGGGACGACAGGGGGATGGTTCACCCCTCCACTTT. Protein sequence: CAWGRQGDGSPLHF.